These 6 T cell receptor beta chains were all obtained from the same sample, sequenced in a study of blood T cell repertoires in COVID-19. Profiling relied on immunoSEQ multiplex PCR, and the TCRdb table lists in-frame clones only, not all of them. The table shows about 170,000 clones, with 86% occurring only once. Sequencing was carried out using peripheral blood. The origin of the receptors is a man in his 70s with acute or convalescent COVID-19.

The CDR3 loop reads CASSYGRAYTEAFF. The CDR3 DNA reads as TGTGCCAGCAGCTATGGCAGGGCCTACACTGAAGCTTTCTTT. This chain connects TRBV5-6 to TRBJ1-1, with D possibly being TRBD1 (5 bases). Germline assignment: CDR1 SGHDT and CDR2 YYEEEE. The CDR3 has 14 amino acids. V was trimmed by 3 bases and J by 3 bases, leaving 12 bases between them. The variable domain in full, with the rest retrieved from reference TRBV5-6 and TRBJ1-1, is DAGVTQSPTHLIKTRGQQVTLRCSPKSGHDTVSWYQQALGQGPQFIFQYYEEEERQRGNFPDRFSGHQFPNYSSELNVNALLLGDSALYLCASSYGRAYTEAFFGQGTRLTVV.

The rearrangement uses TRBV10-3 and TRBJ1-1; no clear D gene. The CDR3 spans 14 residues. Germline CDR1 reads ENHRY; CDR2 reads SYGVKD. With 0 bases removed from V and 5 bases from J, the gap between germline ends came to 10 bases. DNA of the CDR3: TGTGCCATCAGTGAGTCTGGAGGAGGTACTGAAGCTTTCTTT. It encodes CAISESGGGTEAFF.

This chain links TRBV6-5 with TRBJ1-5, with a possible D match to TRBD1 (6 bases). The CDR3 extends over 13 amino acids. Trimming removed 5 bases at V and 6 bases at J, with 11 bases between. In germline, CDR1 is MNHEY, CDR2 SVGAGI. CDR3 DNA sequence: TGTGCCAGCAGTAGTAGGGGGAGTCAGCCCCAGCATTTT. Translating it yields CASSSRGSQPQHF.

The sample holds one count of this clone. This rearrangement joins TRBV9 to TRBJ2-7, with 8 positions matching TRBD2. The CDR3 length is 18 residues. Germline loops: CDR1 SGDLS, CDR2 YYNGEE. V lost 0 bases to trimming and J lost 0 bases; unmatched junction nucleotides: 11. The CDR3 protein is CASSVAGGPFSSSYEQYF. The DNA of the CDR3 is TGTGCCAGCAGCGTAGCGGGAGGGCCCTTCTCTAGCTCCTACGAGCAGTACTTC.

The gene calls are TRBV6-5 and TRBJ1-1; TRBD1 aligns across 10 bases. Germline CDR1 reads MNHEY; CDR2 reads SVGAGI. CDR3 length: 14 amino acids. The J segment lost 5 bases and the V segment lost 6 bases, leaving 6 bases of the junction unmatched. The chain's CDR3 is CASREGQGTTEAFF. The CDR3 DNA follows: TGTGCCAGCAGGGAGGGACAGGGGACAACTGAAGCTTTCTTT.

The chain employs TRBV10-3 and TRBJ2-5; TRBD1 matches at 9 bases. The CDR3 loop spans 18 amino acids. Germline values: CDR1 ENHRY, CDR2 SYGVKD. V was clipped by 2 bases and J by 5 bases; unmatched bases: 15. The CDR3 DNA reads TGTGCCATCAGTGAGCCCGGTCACGACAGGGGGGAGTGGGAGACCCAGTACTTC. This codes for CAISEPGHDRGEWETQYF.